The 20 T cell receptor beta chains reported below all come from one sample, sequenced in a study of T cell repertoires in cytomegalovirus infection. One entry per CDR3 protein results from TCRdb running MiXCR on the reads. The table lists around 740,000 distinct CDR3 sequences, 35% of them singletons. The specimen sequenced was PBMCs. The receptors derive from a human donor in good health (CMV status not recorded). Some clones in this sample may be carry-over from other donors' samples.

As to this clonotype: The junction shows a germline mismatch at one end, possibly a read error. The CDR3 coding sequence is TGTGCCAGCAGCATACATCGCGGACTAGCGGGTTTCTCCTACACTGAGAAGTTCTTC. Translating it yields CASSIHRGLAGFSYTEKFF. The chain links TRBV7-9 to TRBJ2-1; TRBD2 aligns across 11 bases. The CDR3 loop spans 19 amino acids. Germline CDR1 SEHNR, CDR2 FQNEAQ (reference sequence). Variable domain in full (rest from reference TRBV7-9 and TRBJ2-1): DTGVSQNPRHKITKRGQNVTFRCDPISEHNRLYWYRQTLGQGPEFLTYFQNEAQLEKSRLLSDRFSAERPKGSFSTLEIQRTEQGDSAMYLCASSIHRGLAGFSYTEKFFGPGTRLTVL.

The V call is TRBV7-2, the J call TRBJ2-5; TRBD1 agrees at 8 bases. With V trimmed by 6 bases and J by 5 bases, 8 bases remained unmatched. The CDR3 is 14 amino acids. Germline CDR1 SGHTA, CDR2 FQGNSA. In DNA, the CDR3 is TGTGCCAGCAGTATCGACAGGGGTTACGAGACCCAGTACTTC. Encoded protein: CASSIDRGYETQYF.

The chain has TRBV9 and TRBJ1-2; D call uncertain. The V gene lost 4 bases and the J gene lost 8 bases, with 15 bases spanning the gap. Looked up from germline, CDR1 is SGDLS and CDR2 is YYNGEE. The CDR3 extends over 13 amino acids. CDR3 nucleotide sequence: TGTGCCAGCAGCCCCTCCGGCCCGTGGGGCTACACCTTC. It specifies CASSPSGPWGYTF.

The CDR3 nucleotides are TGCAGTGCCACAGGATTTAACTATGGCTACACCTTC. Residues: CSATGFNYGYTF. The gene calls are TRBV20-1 and TRBJ1-2, with D possibly being TRBD1 (5 bases). Trimming removed 6 bases from V and 1 base from J, with 9 bases in between. The CDR3 loop spans 12 amino acids. Germline values: CDR1 DFQATT, CDR2 SNEGSKA (reference sequence).

J is TRBJ1-1 and V is TRBV5-1; possible D gene TRBD1, 6 bases. Trimming removed 3 bases at V and 9 bases at J, with 21 bases between. Germline CDR1 SGHRS, CDR2 YFSETQ. The CDR3 covers 15 residues. CDR3 residues: CASSYITDSLSKAFF. CDR3 bases: TGCGCCAGCAGCTACATAACGGACAGCCTCTCTAAAGCTTTCTTT.

On this clonotype: The junction differs from germline at one of its ends, possibly a read error. This chain connects TRBV6-6 to TRBJ1-5, with 9 bases identical to TRBD1. The germline V gene has CDR1 MNHNY and CDR2 SVGAGI (reference sequence). The CDR3 is 17 amino acids. CDR3 sequence (DNA): TGTGCCAGCATTTACTCGATGGGACAGGGAAGCAATCAGCCCCAGCATTTT. As protein: CASIYSMGQGSNQPQHF.

This clonotype was seen more than once but under ten times. The rearrangement uses TRBV28 and TRBJ2-2; TRBD1 matches at 8 bases. This CDR3 has 14 residues. Per germline, CDR1 MDHEN and CDR2 SYDVKM. Losses at the gene ends were 7 bases for V and 3 bases for J; bases not matched to a gene: 4. The CDR3 here is CASTQGADTGELFF. For the CDR3, the DNA is TGTGCCAGCACCCAGGGGGCGGACACCGGGGAGCTGTTTTTT.

This chain uses TRBV7-6 with TRBJ2-3; D is possibly TRBD1 or TRBD2 (5 bases each). Germline V gene sequence: CDR1 SGHVS, CDR2 FNYEAQ. The CDR3 length is 13 residues. V lost 7 bases and J 8 bases, leaving 16 bases between the germline ends. The CDR3 DNA sequence: TGTGCCAGCAAGATTGGGGGAGCACGTACGCAGTATTTT. Translated: CASKIGGARTQYF. The full variable domain, rest sourced from reference TRBV7-6 and TRBJ2-3, is GAGVSQSPRYKVTKRGQDVALRCDPISGHVSLYWYRQALGQGPEFLTYFNYEAQQDKSGLPNDRFSAERPEGSISTLTIQRTEQRDSAMYRCASKIGGARTQYFGPGTRLTVL.

This clonotype was counted between two and nine times. The chain uses TRBV5-1 and TRBJ2-1, with a weak D call TRBD2 (5 bases). V lost 1 base to trimming and J lost 4 bases, with 18 bases between them. Germline CDR1 SGHRS, CDR2 YFSETQ. The CDR3 is made up of 17 amino acids. The DNA for the CDR3 is TGCGCCAGCAGCTTGAGGGAGATGTATTTTGGGTACAATGAGCAGTTCTTC. Translation gives CASSLREMYFGYNEQFF.

This clonotype occurred many times. The rearrangement joins TRBV7-8 to TRBJ2-7; 7 bases match TRBD1. The CDR3 covers 16 residues. The ends lost 5 bases at V and 2 bases at J; junction bases unmatched: 12. Germline CDR1 is SGHVS and CDR2 is FQNEAQ. The CDR3 DNA follows: TGTGCCAGCAGCCAAGCCCGGGACAGCAACACCTACGAGCAGTACTTC. Protein product: CASSQARDSNTYEQYF.

This clonotype showed up just a few times. The CDR3 is CASRLDRSGANVLTF. Written as DNA, the CDR3 is TGTGCCAGCAGACTGGACAGATCCGGGGCCAACGTCCTGACTTTC. V gene TRBV7-2 combines with J gene TRBJ2-6, with TRBD1 as a possible D gene (6 bases). CDR3 length: 15 residues. Germline V gene data show CDR1 as SGHTA and CDR2 as FQGNSA. The V end was cut by 6 bases, the J end by 4 bases, with 13 bases between.

The table lists this clonotype with a few counts. The chain recombines TRBV28 with TRBJ1-1; 8 bases are shared with TRBD1. CDR3 length: 15 residues. The V and J ends lost 5 bases and 8 bases, in that order; junction bases with no gene match: 13. CDR1 and CDR2 from the germline V gene are MDHEN and SYDVKM. The CDR3 sequence: CASSTLTGATPEAFF. The CDR3 bases are TGTGCCAGCAGTACCTTGACAGGGGCAACACCGGAAGCTTTCTTT.

In this sample, this clonotype turned up a few times. The chain carries TRBV30 and TRBJ1-2, with D hard to call. The germline V gene encodes CDR1 GTSNPN and CDR2 SVGIG (reference sequence). The CDR3 extends over 11 amino acids. V was pared by 1 base and J by 2 bases, with 2 bases between. For the CDR3, the DNA is TGTGCCTGGAGTGAAAACTATGGCTACACCTTC. This gives the protein CAWSENYGYTF. The full variable domain, with the rest looked up from reference TRBV30 and TRBJ1-2, is SQTIHQWPATLVQPVGSPLSLECTVEGTSNPNLYWYRQAAGRGLQLLFYSVGIGQISSEVPQNLSASRPQDRQFILSSKKLLLSDSGFYLCAWSENYGYTFGSGTRLTVV.

This clonotype was recorded many times. The CDR3 region has the DNA TGTGCCAGCAGCTTAGAGGCTAGCGGGGCCCACAATGAGCAGTTCTTC. Amino acid sequence: CASSLEASGAHNEQFF. The chain couples TRBV7-6 to TRBJ2-1; TRBD2 aligns across 9 bases. Germline V gene lookup returns CDR1 SGHVS and CDR2 FNYEAQ. V trimming: 1 base; J trimming: 5 bases; junction bases outside the gene matches: 6. This CDR3 spans 16 amino acids.

Notes on this clonotype: This clone may be a read error of a much larger clone one base away. This chain links TRBV29-1 with TRBJ2-3, with D possibly called TRBD1 or TRBD2 (7 bases each). The CDR3 totals 17 residues. The V gene lost 1 base and the J gene lost 6 bases, with 23 bases spanning the gap. Germline CDR1 and CDR2: SQVTM and ANQGSEA. CDR3 sequence (DNA): TGCAGCGTTGAAGGAAGTGGGGAGGCAGGGGGGGTCGATACGCAGTATTTT. Amino acids: CSVEGSGEAGGVDTQYF.

This clonotype was observed a single time. The chain combines TRBV7-9 with TRBJ2-3; possible D gene TRBD1, 6 bases. The CDR3 extends over 16 amino acids. Germline assignment: CDR1 SEHNR and CDR2 FQNEAQ (reference sequence). Trimming shortened V by 1 base and J by 6 bases, and 17 bases separated the two germline ends. The CDR3 nucleotides are TGTGCCAGCAGCTTAGAATTTAACAGGGCCGGGGATACGCAGTATTTT. This encodes CASSLEFNRAGDTQYF.

The chain couples TRBV10-3 to TRBJ1-1, with D perhaps TRBD1 (6 bases). The CDR3 extends over 16 amino acids. Germline-derived CDR1 and CDR2 are ENHRY and SYGVKD. Trimming removed 3 bases from V and 0 bases from J, with 14 bases in between. The CDR3: CAISDRTDGMNTEAFF. The CDR3 DNA reads TGTGCCATCAGTGACAGGACAGATGGCATGAACACTGAAGCTTTCTTT.

This sequence joins TRBV11-3 and TRBJ2-3, with 13 bases that match TRBD2. Unmatched junction bases numbered 7, after V lost 5 bases and J lost 5 bases. The germline V gene encodes CDR1 SGHNT and CDR2 YENEEA. This CDR3 is 16 amino acids long. The CDR3 region has the DNA TGTGCCAGCAGCGATGGACTAGCGGGAGTGAGAGATACGCAGTATTTT. This encodes CASSDGLAGVRDTQYF.

This clonotype turned up a few times. The chain is built from TRBV27 and TRBJ2-7, with 9 positions matching TRBD1. V was pared by 4 bases and J by 4 bases, with 11 bases of the junction left unmatched. The CDR3 extends over 16 amino acids. Germline CDR1 is MNHEY and CDR2 is SMNVEV (reference sequence). The CDR3 DNA reads TGTGCCAGCAGTTCGGCAACTGGGACAGGGAAGTACGAGCAGTACTTC. Translation: CASSSATGTGKYEQYF.

Only a few counts were recorded for this clonotype. J is TRBJ1-5 and V is TRBV7-2; the match to TRBD1 covers 9 bases. V was clipped by 5 bases and J by 5 bases; unmatched bases: 4. This CDR3 spans 14 amino acids. Germline CDR1 is SGHTA and CDR2 is FQGNSA. The CDR3 reads CASSTTGGDQPQHF. CDR3 sequence (DNA): TGTGCCAGCAGCACCACAGGGGGCGATCAGCCCCAGCATTTT.